Each of the 5 T cell receptor beta chains below was sequenced from the same sample in a study of blood T cells in healthy people across ages. The use of a sample-barcoded 5' primer and a J-beta primer mix characterized a second PCR of about 7 to 12 cycles. TCRdb reanalysed the 5' RACE reads using MiXCR and keeps one entry per CDR3 protein. The sample shows under 2,000,000 distinct CDR3 sequences, about 50% of them seen only once. Source material: blood. The receptors originated from a woman between 40 and 55 years old in good health.

The CDR3 region is CATSDRQAISTDTQYF. The DNA of the CDR3 is TGTGCCACCAGTGATAGACAGGCTATTAGCACAGATACGCAGTATTTT. The chain joins TRBV24-1 to TRBJ2-3; D might be TRBD1 (6 bases). The V gene lost 3 bases and the J gene lost 0 bases, with 12 bases spanning the gap. CDR3 length: 16 residues. CDR1 is KGHDR, CDR2 SFDVKD, per germline.

The rearrangement uses TRBV15 and TRBJ2-4; no clear D gene. The J call is uncertain, as TRBJ2-7 better fits the DNA end. Per germline, CDR1 LNHNV and CDR2 YYDKDF (reference sequence). The CDR3 length is 14 residues. DNA of the CDR3: TGTGCCACCAGCAGGAGAGGCCTCACGTACGAGCAGTACTTC. The encoded protein is CATSRRGLTYEQYF.

The V and J genes are TRBV29-1 and TRBJ2-1; D not certain. The CDR3 loop spans 11 amino acids. CDR1 is SQVTM, CDR2 ANQGSEA, per germline. V was trimmed by 6 bases and J by 4 bases, leaving 7 bases between them. The CDR3: CSVEEYNEQFF. The CDR3 DNA reads TGCAGCGTCGAGGAGTACAATGAGCAGTTCTTC.

The chain joins TRBV20-1 to TRBJ2-4; 10 positions match TRBD2. The end of the DNA aligns better with TRBJ2-5, so the J call may be wrong. CDR1 DFQATT and CDR2 SNEGSKA come from the germline V gene (reference sequence). This CDR3 comprises 14 residues. The chain's CDR3 is CSARDSGGAKTQYF. The CDR3 nucleotides read TGCAGTGCTAGAGACAGCGGGGGGGCCAAGACCCAGTACTTC.

The rearrangement joins TRBV7-8 to TRBJ2-6; 8 bases map to TRBD1. The J segment lost 11 bases and the V segment lost 5 bases, leaving 11 bases of the junction unmatched. Germline values: CDR1 SGHVS, CDR2 FQNEAQ. The length of the CDR3 is 15 residues. CDR3 region: CASSRGQGLQHVLTF. The CDR3 DNA reads TGTGCCAGCAGCCGAGGACAGGGCCTACAACACGTCCTGACTTTC.